This TCR beta chain was found in a study of T cell repertoires and Cas9 in healthy adults (dated by TCRdb to 2017 to 2018). In the study overall: Within the CD4 and CD8 compartments, the researchers characterized SpCas9-reactive T cells in terms of multi-effector potency, cytotoxicity and lineage determination. The study looked at preexisting T cell immunity to the Streptococcus pyogenes Cas9 nuclease (SpCas9), which is used in CRISPR gene editing.

Reading from cysteine to phenylalanine, the CDR3 counts 15 amino acids. The kept DNA is CDR3 alone, 45 bases in frame from the first base. In the germline V gene, CDR1 corresponds to MDHEN and CDR2 to SYDVKM. V and J are truncated by 3 bases and 2 bases respectively, leaving an intervening sequence of 11 bases. Study-wide findings and limitations: SpCas9-reactive regulatory T cells were reported to mitigate proliferation and function of SpCas9-reactive effector T cells in vitro.

The library was generated by the immunoSEQ multiplex PCR assay. TCRdb mirrors the immuneACCESS table, restricted to in-frame sequences. Some clones are absent from its copies; in checked studies, under half trace to an unresolved V gene, and the reason for the others is unknown. Recorded for this sample are tens of thousands of clones; around 90% of them occurred a single time. Of the sample, about 0.87% is held by the ten largest clones. Worth noting for this clone: The specificity of this receptor is unknown. It has no much larger one-base neighbor in the sample; base qualities were not kept.

All of the donors in the study were healthy humans. The sequence joins TRBV28 to TRBJ2-1; TRBD2 is a possible D gene, resting on 6 matching bases. Sequencing was done on a sample of CD4+ effector T cells (CD127+, CD25-, CD137-, CD154-) from PBMCs; culture status not recorded. The receptor was isolated from a human donor in good health. This receptor has the CDR3 CASSFIGGTYNEQFF. In nucleotides, the sequence is TGTGCCAGCAGTTTTATAGGCGGGACCTACAATGAGCAGTTCTTC.